This T cell receptor (beta chain) came from a study of response to subunit inactivated influenza vaccine. J gave up 5 bases and V 0 bases, and 2 bases lay outside the gene matches. Germline V CDR1 and CDR2: DFQATT, SNEGSKA (reference sequence). CDR3 length equals 15 residues. Using its own MiXCR run on the RT-PCR reads, TCRdb lists one record per CDR3 protein. The sample holds roughly 180,000 distinct CDR3 sequences, about 9.3% seen once. This clonotype showed up just a few times. Its cognate antigen is unknown. The study's findings and limits: Researchers suggested that each seasonal influenza vaccination recruits few new T cells.

The sequencing here drew on non-naive T cells sorted from PBMCs, taken on the day of vaccination. The gene calls are TRBV20-1 and TRBJ2-7; 15 nucleotides match TRBD2. The clonotype originates from a man aged 45-65 years who received an inactivated influenza vaccine. The CDR3 loop reads CSARDGTSGRNEQYF. The CDR3 region has the DNA TGCAGTGCTAGAGACGGGACTAGCGGGAGGAACGAGCAGTACTTC.